This T cell receptor beta chain was profiled in a study of blood T cell repertoires in COVID-19. Clones were read by immunoSEQ multiplex PCR, and TCRdb kept only the in-frame ones, dropping some. The data contain fewer than 200,000 clones, about three quarters of them seen just once; the ten biggest clones take up around 24%. The receptor comes from a woman aged 70-85 years with acute or convalescent COVID-19. The sequencing input was peripheral blood.

CDR3 bases: TGTGCCAGCAGGAGAGGGGGCTCGGACGGGGAGCTGTTTTTT. This encodes CASRRGGSDGELFF. This chain joins TRBV7-8 and TRBJ2-2; 7 bases match TRBD1. The CDR3 consists of 14 residues. CDR1 and CDR2 (germline): SGHVS, FQNEAQ. Unmatched junction bases numbered 8, after V lost 6 bases and J lost 7 bases.